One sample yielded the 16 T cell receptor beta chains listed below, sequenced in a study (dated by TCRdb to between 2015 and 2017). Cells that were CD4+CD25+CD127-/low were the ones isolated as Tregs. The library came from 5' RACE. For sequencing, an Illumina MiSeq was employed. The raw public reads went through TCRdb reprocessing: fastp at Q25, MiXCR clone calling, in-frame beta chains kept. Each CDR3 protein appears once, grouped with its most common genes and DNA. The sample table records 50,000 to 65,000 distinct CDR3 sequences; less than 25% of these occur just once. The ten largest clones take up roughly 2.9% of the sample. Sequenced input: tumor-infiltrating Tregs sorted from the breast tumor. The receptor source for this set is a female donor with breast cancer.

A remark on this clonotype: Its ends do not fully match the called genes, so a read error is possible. CDR3 sequence reads: CASRADAGSGPEASF. CDR3 bases: TGCGCCAGCAGAGCCGATGCGGGCTCTGGTCCTGAAGCTTCCTTT. The V and J genes are TRBV5-1 and TRBJ1-1; D is unresolved. CDR3 length equals 15 residues. Germline V CDR1 and CDR2: SGHRS, YFSETQ.

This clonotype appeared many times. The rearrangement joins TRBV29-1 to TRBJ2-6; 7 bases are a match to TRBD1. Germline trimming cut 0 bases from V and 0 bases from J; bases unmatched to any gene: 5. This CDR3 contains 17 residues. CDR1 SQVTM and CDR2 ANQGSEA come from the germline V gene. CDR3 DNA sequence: TGCAGCGTTGAAGACCCCGAGGGGGCCTCTGGGGCCAACGTCCTGACTTTC. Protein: CSVEDPEGASGANVLTF.

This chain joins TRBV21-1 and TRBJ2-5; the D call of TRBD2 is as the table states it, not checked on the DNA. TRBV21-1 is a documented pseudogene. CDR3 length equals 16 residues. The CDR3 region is CASSKEVGGPQETQYF. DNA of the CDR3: TGTGCCAGCAGCAAAGAGGTGGGAGGGCCCCAAGAGACCCAGTACTTC.

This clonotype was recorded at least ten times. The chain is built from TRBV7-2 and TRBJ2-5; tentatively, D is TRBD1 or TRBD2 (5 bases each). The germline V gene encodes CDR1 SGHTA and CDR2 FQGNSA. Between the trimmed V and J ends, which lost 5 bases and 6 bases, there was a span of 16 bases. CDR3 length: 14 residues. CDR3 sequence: CASSPGTGHKTQYF. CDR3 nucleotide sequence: TGTGCCAGCAGCCCCGGGACGGGTCACAAGACCCAGTACTTC.

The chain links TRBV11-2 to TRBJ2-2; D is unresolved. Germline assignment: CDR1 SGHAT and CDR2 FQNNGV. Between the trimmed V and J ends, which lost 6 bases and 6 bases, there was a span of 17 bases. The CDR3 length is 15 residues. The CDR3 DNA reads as TGTGCCAGCAGACAAACTACGGGTGTATCCGGGGAGCTGTTTTTT. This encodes CASRQTTGVSGELFF. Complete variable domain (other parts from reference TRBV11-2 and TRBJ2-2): EAGVAQSPRYKIIEKRQSVAFWCNPISGHATLYWYQQILGQGPKLLIQFQNNGVVDDSQLPKDRFSAERLKGVDSTLKIQPAKLEDSAVYLCASRQTTGVSGELFFGEGSRLTVL.

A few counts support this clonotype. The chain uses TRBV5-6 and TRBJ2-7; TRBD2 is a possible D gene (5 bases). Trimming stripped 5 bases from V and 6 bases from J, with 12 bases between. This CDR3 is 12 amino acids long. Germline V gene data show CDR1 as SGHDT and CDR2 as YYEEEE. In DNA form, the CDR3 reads TGTGCCAGCAGGCGGACGGGGAGCGAGCAGTACTTC. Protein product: CASRRTGSEQYF.

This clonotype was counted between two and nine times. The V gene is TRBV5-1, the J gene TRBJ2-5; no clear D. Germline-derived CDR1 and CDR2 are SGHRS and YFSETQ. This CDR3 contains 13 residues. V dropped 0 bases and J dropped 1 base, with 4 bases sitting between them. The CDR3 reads CASSLVVQETQYF. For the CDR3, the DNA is TGCGCCAGCAGCTTGGTAGTCCAAGAGACCCAGTACTTC.

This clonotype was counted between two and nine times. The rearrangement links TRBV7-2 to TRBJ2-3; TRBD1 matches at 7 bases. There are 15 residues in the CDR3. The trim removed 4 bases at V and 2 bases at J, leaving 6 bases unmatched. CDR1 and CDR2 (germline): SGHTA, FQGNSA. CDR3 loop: CASSYRQGPTDTQYF. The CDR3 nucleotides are TGTGCCAGCAGCTACCGACAGGGTCCCACAGATACGCAGTATTTT.

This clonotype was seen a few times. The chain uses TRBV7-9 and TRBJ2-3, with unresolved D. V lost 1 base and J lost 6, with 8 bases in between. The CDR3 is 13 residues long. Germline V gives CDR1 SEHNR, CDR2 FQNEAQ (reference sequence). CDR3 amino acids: CASSLGLRDTQYF. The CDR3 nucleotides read TGTGCCAGCAGCTTAGGGTTACGCGATACGCAGTATTTT.

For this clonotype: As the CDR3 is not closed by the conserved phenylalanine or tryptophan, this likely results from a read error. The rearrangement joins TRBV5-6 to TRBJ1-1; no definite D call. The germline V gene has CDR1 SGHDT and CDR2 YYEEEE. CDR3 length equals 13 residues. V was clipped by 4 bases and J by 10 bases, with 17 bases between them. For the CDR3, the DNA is TGTGCCAGCAGCCTTCCTCGGGGAGATGGAGCTTTCCTT. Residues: CASSLPRGDGAFL.

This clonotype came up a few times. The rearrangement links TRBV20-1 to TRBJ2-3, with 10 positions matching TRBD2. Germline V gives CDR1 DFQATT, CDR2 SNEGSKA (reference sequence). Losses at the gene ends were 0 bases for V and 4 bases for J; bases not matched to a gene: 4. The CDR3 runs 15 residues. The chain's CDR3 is CSARELAGRADTQYF. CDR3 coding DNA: TGCAGTGCTAGAGAACTAGCGGGAAGGGCAGATACGCAGTATTTT.

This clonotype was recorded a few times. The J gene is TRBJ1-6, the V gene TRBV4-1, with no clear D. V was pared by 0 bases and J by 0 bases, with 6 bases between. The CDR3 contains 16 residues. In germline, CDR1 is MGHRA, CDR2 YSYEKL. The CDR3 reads CASSQEGSSYNSPLHF. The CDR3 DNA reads TGCGCCAGCAGCCAAGAGGGCAGCTCCTATAATTCACCCCTCCACTTT.

CDR3 amino acids: CASSPITTGELFF. In DNA, the CDR3 is TGTGCCAGCAGCCCGATAACGACCGGGGAGCTGTTTTTT. The chain has TRBV3-1 and TRBJ2-2, with D unclear. Trimming cost V 4 bases and J 5 bases, with 8 bases left between them. The CDR3 is made up of 13 amino acids. In germline, CDR1 is LGHDT, CDR2 YNNKEL (reference sequence).

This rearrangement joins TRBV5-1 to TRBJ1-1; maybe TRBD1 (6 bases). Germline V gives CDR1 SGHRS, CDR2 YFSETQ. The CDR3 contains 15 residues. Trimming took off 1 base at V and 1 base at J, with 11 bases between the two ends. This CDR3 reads CASSLQGPGNTEAFF. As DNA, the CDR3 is TGCGCCAGCAGCTTGCAGGGGCCGGGGAACACTGAAGCTTTCTTT.

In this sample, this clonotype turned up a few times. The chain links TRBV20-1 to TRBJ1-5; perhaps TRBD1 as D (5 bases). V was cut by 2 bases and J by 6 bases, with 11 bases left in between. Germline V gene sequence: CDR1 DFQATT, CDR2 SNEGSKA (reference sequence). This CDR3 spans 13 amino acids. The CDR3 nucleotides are TGCAGTGCTAGAATAGGGACCGGTCAGCCCCAGCATTTT. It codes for CSARIGTGQPQHF.

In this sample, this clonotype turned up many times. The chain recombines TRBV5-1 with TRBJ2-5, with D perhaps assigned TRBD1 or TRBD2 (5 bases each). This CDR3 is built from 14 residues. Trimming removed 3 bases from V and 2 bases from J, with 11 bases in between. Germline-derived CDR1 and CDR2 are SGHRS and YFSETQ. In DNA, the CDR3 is TGCGCCAGCAGCTGGGACGGTCCACAAGAGACCCAGTACTTC. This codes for CASSWDGPQETQYF.